This T cell receptor (beta chain) appears in the sequencing data of a study of blood T cell repertoires in COVID-19. On the study more broadly: Nucleic acid was either cDNA or gDNA, and it came from T cells, B-cell-depleted T cells, or PBMCs.

Trimming stripped 8 bases from V and 9 bases from J, with 11 bases between. The CDR3 runs to 12 residues. TCRdb's copy holds only in-frame clones and misses some; the assay was immunoSEQ multiplex PCR. The sample holds fewer than 250,000 clones, 90% seen once. V is TRBV12-3 or TRBV12-4 and J is TRBJ1-6; D perhaps matches TRBD1 (5 bases). Sequences were obtained from PBMCs or T cells enriched from blood (not recorded which). This TCR was recovered from a man aged 50 to 59 who had been exposed to COVID-19. The CDR3 reads CASRGFGSPLHF. CDR3 nucleotide sequence: TGTGCCAGCCGGGGGTTCGGTTCACCCCTCCACTTT.